This T cell receptor beta chain was found in a study of cytomegalovirus exposure and HLA in healthy donors. The study's findings and limits: Reportedly, diagnosis of cytomegalovirus status by the classifier showed high specificity and sensitivity.

A word on this clone: What it recognizes is unknown.

Produced via immunoSEQ multiplex PCR; TCRdb's table is partial and in-frame only. Here the sample spans 200,000 to 300,000 clones, more than 75% being singletons. The V gene's germline CDR1 is SGHAT and CDR2 FQNNGV. With 4 bases clipped from V and 5 bases from J, the junction kept 11 bases outside the gene matches. The CDR3 contains 18 residues. This rearrangement joins TRBV11-2 to TRBJ2-5; TRBD2 matches 15 bases. This TCR derives from a woman aged 25 to 39 in good health and CMV-seropositive. The sequenced material came from PBMCs. The CDR3 DNA is TGTGCCAGCAGCTGGACGCCGGGACTAGCGGGAGGACGTGAGACCCAGTACTTC. Translating it yields CASSWTPGLAGGRETQYF.